This T cell receptor beta chain was captured in a study of T cells in Graves' hyperthyroidism and ophthalmopathy. Study-wide points: In the analysis, a 13 V-J model separated ophthalmopathy from stable hyperthyroidism.

Authors of the study amplified TCR beta CDR3 regions from RNA transcripts. HTBI primers were employed in a first-round RT-PCR of the TCR CDR3. TCRdb re-derived calls from the multiplex PCR reads in MiXCR, one entry per CDR3 protein. The data contain about 300,000 distinct CDR3 sequences, roughly 13% of them seen just once; the ten biggest clones take up approximately 7.9%. The J segment lost 3 bases and the V segment lost 6 bases, leaving 6 bases of the junction unmatched. The CDR3 has 15 residues. Per the germline V gene, CDR1 is MDHEN and CDR2 is SYDVKM. On the basis of clinical symptoms, serum thyroxine and TRAb, thyroid ultrasound and orbital computed tomography, diagnoses were made. The sample holds many counts of this clonotype. Its antigen remains unknown.

Sequenced: blood. This chain joins TRBV28 and TRBJ2-7, with TRBD2 identical over 12 bases. This TCR was sampled from a woman aged 40 to 55 with Graves' hyperthyroidism. CDR3 coding DNA: TGTGCCAGCAGACCCGGACTAGCGGGGTACTACGAGCAGTACTTC. Translation: CASRPGLAGYYEQYF.